Each of the 28 T cell receptor beta chains below was sequenced from the same sample in a study of blood T cell repertoires in COVID-19. Assay used: immunoSEQ multiplex PCR; TCRdb lists only in-frame clones, some missing. Of fewer than 300,000 clones detected, 88% appear once; the ten largest clones hold 0.95% to 1.5%. Sequenced material: PBMCs or T cells enriched from blood (not recorded which). Receptor source: a woman between 40 and 55 years old with acute COVID-19.

This clone appeared once. The V and J genes are TRBV12-5 and TRBJ1-2; TRBD1 agrees at 7 bases. The CDR3 sequence is 13 residues long. V gave up 5 bases and J gave up 4 bases; unmatched junction bases: 4. The germline V gene encodes CDR1 LGHNT and CDR2 FRNRAP. CDR3 nucleotides: TGTGCTAGTGGTGAGACAGGGACCTATGGCTACACCTTC. Protein: CASGETGTYGYTF.

A single count supports this clone. The chain recombines TRBV6-6 with TRBJ1-5; 8 bases are shared with TRBD1. This CDR3 is 16 amino acids long. Germline CDR1 reads MNHNY; CDR2 reads SVGAGI (reference sequence). The J segment lost 5 bases and the V segment lost 3 bases, leaving 9 bases of the junction unmatched. The CDR3 protein is CASSYLLGQGDQPQHF. The CDR3 region has the DNA TGTGCCAGCAGTTATTTATTAGGACAGGGTGATCAGCCCCAGCATTTT.

This chain connects TRBV9 to TRBJ2-2; TRBD2 aligns across 7 bases. Trimming cost V 1 base and J 4 bases; bases outside gene matches: 10. Germline CDR1 SGDLS, CDR2 YYNGEE. This CDR3 contains 17 residues. Here the CDR3 reads CASSVQPGGRSTGELFF. For the CDR3, the DNA is TGTGCCAGCAGCGTACAACCCGGCGGGAGAAGCACCGGGGAGCTGTTTTTT.

About this clone itself: Other DNA sequences in this sample translate to the same CDR3. This chain connects TRBV5-1 to TRBJ1-5; no firm D call. Trimming shortened V by 3 bases and J by 2 bases, and 6 bases separated the two germline ends. The length of the CDR3 is 13 residues. CDR1 is SGHRS, CDR2 YFSETQ, per germline. The CDR3 sequence: CASSYRGNQPQHF. As DNA, the CDR3 is TGCGCCAGCAGCTATCGAGGCAATCAGCCCCAGCATTTT.

The genes are TRBV12-3 or TRBV12-4 and TRBJ2-3, with a weak D call TRBD1 (5 bases). V was clipped by 3 bases and J by 5 bases, with 9 bases between them. This CDR3 comprises 13 residues. In DNA, the CDR3 is TGTGCCAGCAGTTTCAGCAGGGTAGATACGCAGTATTTT. Amino acids: CASSFSRVDTQYF.

Turning to this clone: At one end, the junction sequence differs from germline, possibly due to a read error. The chain links TRBV29-1 to TRBJ1-4; 11 nucleotides agree with TRBD1. The germline gives CDR1 SQVTM, CDR2 ANQGSEA. This CDR3 spans 15 amino acids. As DNA, the CDR3 is TGCAGCGTGGAAGGACAGGGGGCTTTGGGGGAAAAACTGTTTTTT. Translated: CSVEGQGALGEKLFF.

The V gene is TRBV28, the J gene TRBJ2-1, with 7 bases aligning to TRBD2. CDR3 length equals 16 residues. Germline values: CDR1 MDHEN, CDR2 SYDVKM. The J segment lost 3 bases and the V segment lost 4 bases, leaving 9 bases of the junction unmatched. CDR3 amino acids: CASSSAGEGLYNEQFF. CDR3 DNA sequence: TGTGCCAGCAGTTCCGCGGGAGAGGGTCTCTACAATGAGCAGTTCTTC.

In its sample, this clone was seen once. This chain links TRBV24-1 with TRBJ2-1, with TRBD1 matching over 9 bases. The V and J ends lost 2 bases and 6 bases, in that order; junction bases with no gene match: 4. The CDR3 contains 15 residues. Germline V lookup: CDR1 KGHDR, CDR2 SFDVKD. CDR3 coding DNA: TGTGCCACCAGTGATTCCGGGACAGGGTTCAATGAGCAGTTCTTC. As protein: CATSDSGTGFNEQFF.

The chain is built from TRBV19 and TRBJ1-1; maybe TRBD1 (5 bases). Germline assignment: CDR1 LNHDA and CDR2 SQIVND (reference sequence). The V end was cut by 7 bases, the J end by 0 bases, with 18 bases between. The CDR3 consists of 16 residues. The CDR3 sequence: CASIPHRSSVNTEAFF. The CDR3 bases are TGTGCCAGTATACCCCACAGGTCGTCGGTGAACACTGAAGCTTTCTTT.

This clone appeared once. The V gene is TRBV9, the J gene TRBJ1-1; perhaps TRBD1 as D (6 bases). This CDR3 has 14 amino acids. V lost 3 bases and J 4 bases, leaving 13 bases between the germline ends. The V gene's germline CDR1 is SGDLS and CDR2 YYNGEE. In DNA form, the CDR3 reads TGTGCCAGCAGCGCGGGGGGGCGGACCACTGAAGCTTTCTTT. Protein sequence: CASSAGGRTTEAFF. Filled out from reference TRBV9 and TRBJ1-1, the complete variable domain reads DSGVTQTPKHLITATGQRVTLRCSPRSGDLSVYWYQQSLDQGLQFLIQYYNGEERAKGNILERFSAQQFPDLHSELNLSSLELGDSALYFCASSAGGRTTEAFFGQGTRLTVV.

The rearrangement joins TRBV5-4 to TRBJ1-2; D is possibly TRBD1 (5 bases). The V and J ends lost 3 bases and 2 bases respectively, with 14 bases between them. This CDR3 is 15 amino acids long. CDR1 is SGHNT, CDR2 YYREEE, per germline (reference sequence). This CDR3 reads CASSSPGLTNYGYTF. The CDR3 DNA is TGTGCCAGCAGCTCCCCGGGACTGACAAACTATGGCTACACCTTC.

This clone has only a few counts. V usage is TRBV7-2 and J usage is TRBJ1-5; TRBD1 might be the D (6 bases). Trimming shortened V by 2 bases and J by 5 bases, and 10 bases separated the two germline ends. Germline CDR1 reads SGHTA; CDR2 reads FQGNSA. This CDR3 comprises 14 residues. CDR3 nucleotide sequence: TGTGCCAGCAGCTTAAGATCAGGGGATCAGCCCCAGCATTTT. It specifies CASSLRSGDQPQHF. Using reference TRBV7-2 and TRBJ1-5 for the parts outside the CDR3, the full variable domain is GAGVSQSPSNKVTEKGKDVELRCDPISGHTALYWYRQSLGQGLEFLIYFQGNSAPDKSGLPSDRFSAERTGGSVSTLTIQRTQQEDSAVYLCASSLRSGDQPQHFGDGTRLSIL.

This sequence joins TRBV4-3 and TRBJ1-2; D unresolved. Germline V gene lookup returns CDR1 LGHNA and CDR2 YSLEER. The ends were cut back, 1 base at V and 3 bases at J, with 12 bases in the middle. The CDR3 runs 15 residues. CDR3: CASSQVPAGDYGYTF. The CDR3 region has the DNA TGCGCCAGCAGCCAAGTCCCGGCAGGCGACTATGGCTACACCTTC.

V is TRBV5-4 and J is TRBJ2-1; TRBD2 matches 8 bases. After removal of 4 bases from V and 12 bases from J, the junction contained 15 bases not matched to a gene. This CDR3 has 15 residues. The germline CDR1 and CDR2 sequences are SGHNT and YYREEE (reference sequence). This CDR3 is CASSDLAGGTSTQFF. CDR3 sequence (DNA): TGTGCCAGCAGCGACCTCGCGGGGGGTACCTCGACGCAGTTCTTC.

The count of this clone is one. The rearrangement uses TRBV11-2 and TRBJ2-1; TRBD2 matches at 9 bases. The CDR3 covers 16 residues. Germline V lookup: CDR1 SGHAT, CDR2 FQNNGV. Trimming at V came to 3 bases and at J to 2 bases, leaving 5 bases not matched to a gene. CDR3 in DNA: TGTGCCAGCAGCTTTAAGGCTAGCGGGACCTACAATGAGCAGTTCTTC. Amino acids: CASSFKASGTYNEQFF.

The chain couples TRBV19 to TRBJ2-2; TRBD1 aligns across 8 bases. The CDR3 has 15 residues. The J segment lost 3 bases and the V segment lost 8 bases, leaving 8 bases of the junction unmatched. Germline V CDR1 and CDR2: LNHDA, SQIVND (reference sequence). The CDR3 DNA is TGTGCCAGTCGATCCGGGACAGGAGACACCGGGGAGCTGTTTTTT. Translation: CASRSGTGDTGELFF.

J is TRBJ2-3 and V is TRBV5-4; 8 bases align to TRBD2. In germline, CDR1 is SGHNT, CDR2 YYREEE (reference sequence). V lost 4 bases and J lost 3; bases outside the gene matches: 10. This CDR3 is built from 16 residues. The CDR3 DNA reads as TGTGCCAGCAGCCTGACCAGCGGGAGCGGTACAGATACGCAGTATTTT. Its protein is CASSLTSGSGTDTQYF.

J is TRBJ1-4 and V is TRBV7-8; D unclear. The ends were cut back, 2 bases at V and 4 bases at J, with 8 bases in the middle. The CDR3 length is 14 residues. Germline CDR1 reads SGHVS; CDR2 reads FQNEAQ. The CDR3 loop reads CASSLLGSNEKLFF. For the CDR3, the DNA is TGTGCCAGCAGCTTACTAGGGAGTAATGAAAAACTGTTTTTT.

This rearrangement joins TRBV2 to TRBJ2-1; 9 bases fit TRBD1. V lost 4 bases to trimming and J lost 8 bases; unmatched junction nucleotides: 9. The CDR3 is 15 amino acids. Germline assignment: CDR1 SNHLY and CDR2 FYNNEI. The CDR3 DNA reads TGTGCCAGCAGTGCGACGGGACAGGGTTTGGATGAGCAGTTCTTC. Translated, it gives CASSATGQGLDEQFF.

This chain connects TRBV19 to TRBJ2-1; 10 bases are shared with TRBD2. Germline assignment: CDR1 LNHDA and CDR2 SQIVND (reference sequence). Trimming cost V 4 bases and J 6 bases; bases outside gene matches: 9. This CDR3 is 16 amino acids long. The CDR3 loop is CASSTLVAGGGNEQFF. The CDR3 nucleotides are TGTGCCAGTAGTACCCTAGTAGCGGGAGGTGGCAATGAGCAGTTCTTC.

The chain is built from TRBV28 and TRBJ1-5, with TRBD1 matching 12 bases. The V and J ends lost 5 bases and 7 bases, in that order; junction bases with no gene match: 6. Germline CDR1 reads MDHEN; CDR2 reads SYDVKM. CDR3 size: 15 residues. In DNA, the CDR3 is TGTGCCAGCAGTCTTGGGACAGGGGGCTGGCAGCCCCAGCATTTT. Its protein product is CASSLGTGGWQPQHF.

In this sample, this clone turned up a few times. The V call is TRBV6-2 or TRBV6-3, the J call TRBJ1-5; D is ambiguous. From germline, CDR1 is MNHEY and CDR2 SVGEGT. CDR3 length: 12 amino acids. Trimming shortened V by 2 bases and J by 6 bases, and 5 bases separated the two germline ends. The CDR3 protein is CASSYIGQPQHF. CDR3 DNA sequence: TGTGCCAGCAGTTACATCGGTCAGCCCCAGCATTTT.

The V and J genes are TRBV19 and TRBJ2-1; weak D call: TRBD1 (8 bases). In germline, CDR1 is LNHDA, CDR2 SQIVND (reference sequence). This CDR3 region has 15 residues. Trimming cost V 3 bases and J 3 bases, with 12 bases left between them. CDR3: CASSMDREGYNEQFF. The CDR3 region has the DNA TGTGCCAGTAGTATGGACAGGGAGGGCTACAATGAGCAGTTCTTC.

CDR3 coding DNA: TGTGCCAGACACGGACTAGCGGAAGACACAGATACGCAGTATTTT. Translating gives CARHGLAEDTDTQYF. This chain connects TRBV2 to TRBJ2-3, with 10 bases that match TRBD2. The germline V gene has CDR1 SNHLY and CDR2 FYNNEI. V lost 9 bases to trimming and J lost 2 bases; unmatched junction nucleotides: 8. CDR3 length equals 15 residues. Based on the CDR3 plus reference TRBV2 and TRBJ2-3, the full variable domain is EPEVTQTPSHQVTQMGQEVILRCVPISNHLYFYWYRQILGQKVEFLVSFYNNEISEKSEIFDDQFSVERPDGSNFTLKIRSTKLEDSAMYFCARHGLAEDTDTQYFGPGTRLTVL.

This clone was picked up one time. CDR3 loop: CASRGQRHYGYTF. The CDR3 DNA sequence: TGTGCCAGCAGGGGACAGCGGCACTATGGCTACACCTTC. The chain uses TRBV12-3 or TRBV12-4 and TRBJ1-2, with TRBD1 matching over 7 bases. This CDR3 has 13 residues. Trimming at V came to 6 bases and at J to 3 bases, leaving 4 bases not matched to a gene.

This clone has more than one count but fewer than ten. Germline and junction disagree at one end, which may indicate a read error. CDR3 in DNA: TGCGCCAGCAGTTTGGACAGCCTCTACAATGAGCAGTTCTTC. Its protein product is CASSLDSLYNEQFF. This chain links TRBV5-1 with TRBJ2-1, with TRBD1 as a possible D gene (6 bases). The germline V gene has CDR1 SGHRS and CDR2 YFSETQ. This CDR3 has 14 residues.

The chain recombines TRBV11-2 with TRBJ2-3, with 13 positions matching TRBD2. Germline CDR1 and CDR2: SGHAT and FQNNGV. This CDR3 comprises 17 residues. J was trimmed by 6 bases and V by 5 bases; bases with no gene match: 11. CDR3 loop: CASSLLTSGRFFDTQYF. The CDR3 DNA follows: TGTGCCAGCAGCCTTTTGACTAGCGGGAGGTTTTTCGATACGCAGTATTTT.

This chain links TRBV28 with TRBJ1-1; 9 bases align to TRBD1. The J segment lost 1 base and the V segment lost 5 bases, leaving 5 bases of the junction unmatched. CDR3 length: 15 residues. Germline V lookup: CDR1 MDHEN, CDR2 SYDVKM. The DNA for the CDR3 is TGTGCCAGCAGTGTTTGGACAGGGGAGAACACTGAAGCTTTCTTT. This codes for CASSVWTGENTEAFF.